This entry lists 9 T cell receptor beta chains sequenced from one sample in a study of blood T cells in healthy people across ages. For the second PCR, which ran for about 6 to 11 cycles, a sample-barcoded 5' primer and a J-beta primer mix were used. TCRdb reprocessed the 5' RACE reads via MiXCR and lists one record per CDR3 protein. Of around 1.1 million distinct CDR3 sequences in the sample, approximately 38% were seen once. The specimen was blood. These receptors all stem from a man aged 18 to 29 in good health.

This clonotype was counted many times. The chain carries TRBV7-2 and TRBJ2-3, with a possible D match to TRBD1 (5 bases). This CDR3 has 13 residues. The V end lost 2 bases, the J end lost 6 bases, and 9 bases lay between the germline ends. Germline V lookup: CDR1 SGHTA, CDR2 FQGNSA. The CDR3 is CASSLTPGDTQYF. The CDR3 bases are TGTGCCAGCAGCTTAACTCCAGGGGATACGCAGTATTTT.

The chain couples TRBV12-3 or TRBV12-4 to TRBJ2-3, with D tentatively TRBD1 (6 bases). V shed 2 bases and J shed 0 bases, with 9 bases lying between them. There are 15 residues in the CDR3. CDR3 region: CASSLMDSSTDTQYF. The DNA for the CDR3 is TGTGCCAGCAGTTTAATGGACAGCAGCACAGATACGCAGTATTTT.

This chain uses TRBV3-1 with TRBJ1-1; D gene ambiguous. Germline lookup yields CDR1 LGHDT and CDR2 YNNKEL (reference sequence). Trimming removed 1 base at V and 7 bases at J, with 10 bases between. CDR3 length: 13 amino acids. The CDR3 here is CASSQGGQLEAFF. The CDR3 bases are TGTGCCAGCAGCCAAGGTGGGCAGCTTGAAGCTTTCTTT.

The chain carries TRBV7-9 and TRBJ1-1; D is unclear. V lost 1 base to trimming and J lost 13 bases, with 16 bases between them. The length of the CDR3 is 13 residues. The germline gives CDR1 SEHNR, CDR2 FQNEAQ (reference sequence). CDR3 in amino acids: CASSLELGCLDFF. The CDR3, as DNA: TGTGCCAGCAGCTTAGAATTAGGGTGTCTAGATTTCTTT. Supplemented by reference TRBV7-9 and TRBJ1-1, the full variable domain reads DTGVSQNPRHKITKRGQNVTFRCDPISEHNRLYWYRQTLGQGPEFLTYFQNEAQLEKSRLLSDRFSAERPKGSFSTLEIQRTEQGDSAMYLCASSLELGCLDFFGQGTRLTVV.

The chain couples TRBV20-1 to TRBJ1-6; D perhaps matches TRBD1 (5 bases). Germline V gene sequence: CDR1 DFQATT, CDR2 SNEGSKA (reference sequence). V lost 0 bases and J lost 4, with 13 bases in between. The CDR3 covers 16 residues. CDR3 nucleotides: TGCAGTGCTAGAGAAGGGGCAGGGAGGTATAATTCACCCCTCCACTTT. This codes for CSAREGAGRYNSPLHF.

This clonotype was recorded many times. The chain couples TRBV7-3 to TRBJ1-6; D possibly corresponds to TRBD1 (6 bases). V shed 4 bases and J shed 5 bases, with 9 bases lying between them. The germline gives CDR1 SGHTA, CDR2 FQGTGA. The CDR3 has 14 residues. CDR3 region: CASSSGQNNSPLHF. The DNA for the CDR3 is TGTGCCAGCAGCTCTGGACAGAATAATTCACCCCTCCACTTT.

This clonotype was seen a handful of times. This sequence joins TRBV6-5 and TRBJ2-3; TRBD2 matches 7 bases. The CDR3 consists of 15 residues. Germline CDR1 MNHEY, CDR2 SVGAGI. V lost 8 bases and J lost 0; bases outside the gene matches: 8. The CDR3 loop is CASGLAASSTDTQYF. The CDR3 DNA sequence: TGTGCCAGCGGGCTAGCGGCGTCCAGCACAGATACGCAGTATTTT.

In its sample, this clonotype was seen a few times. The rearrangement links TRBV25-1 to TRBJ1-1; the D is unclear. Trimming removed 6 bases at V and 1 base at J, with 9 bases between. Germline CDR1 and CDR2: MGHDK and SYGVNS. The CDR3 is 13 amino acids. The chain's CDR3 is CASRREKNTEAFF. For the CDR3, the DNA is TGTGCCAGCAGGAGAGAGAAGAACACTGAAGCTTTCTTT.

This clonotype showed up just a few times. This chain links TRBV2 with TRBJ1-1; no clear D gene. Trimming cost V 5 bases and J 1 base, with 17 bases left between them. Germline V gene sequence: CDR1 SNHLY, CDR2 FYNNEI. This CDR3 is 16 amino acids long. Here the CDR3 reads CASSFPPGSGNTEAFF. The CDR3 DNA sequence: TGTGCCAGCAGTTTCCCGCCGGGGAGTGGGAACACTGAAGCTTTCTTT.